This T cell receptor beta chain came from a study of tumor and adjacent non-tumor tissue in lung cancer. RNA was extracted from bulk tissue without any cell sorting. Trimming cost V 8 bases and J 2 bases, with 9 bases left between them. This CDR3 region has 12 residues. Germline-derived CDR1 and CDR2 are MDHEN and SYDVKM. Three rounds of nested PCR, following a modified ARM-PCR protocol, produced the TCRbeta library. TCRdb re-derived calls from the multiplex PCR reads in MiXCR, one entry per CDR3 protein. This table has 120,000 or so distinct CDR3 sequences, about 66% appearing once. Ten or more counts support this clonotype.

The receptor's source is a man aged 25 to 40 with non-small cell lung cancer. The V and J genes are TRBV28 and TRBJ1-2; D might be TRBD1 (6 bases). The sample was lung tumor tissue. The CDR3 bases are TGTGCCAGCTCCGGGGGCAACTATGGCTACACCTTC. It translates to CASSGGNYGYTF.